These 8 T cell receptor beta chains were sequenced from one sample in a study of blood T cell repertoires in COVID-19. TCRdb keeps only in-frame clones here, not all; method: immunoSEQ multiplex PCR. There are more than 200,000 clones in the sample; 80% to 90% occur only once, and roughly 1.7% lies in the top ten. The sample consisted of PBMCs or T cells enriched from blood (not recorded which). Receptor source: a man in his forties or fifties who had recovered from COVID-19.

The chain is built from TRBV10-3 and TRBJ2-2, with TRBD2 identical over 7 bases. CDR1 ENHRY and CDR2 SYGVKD come from the germline V gene. The CDR3 runs to 15 residues. The ends lost 9 bases at V and 6 bases at J; junction bases unmatched: 13. CDR3: CAIRAGLGEAGELFF. CDR3 DNA sequence: TGTGCCATAAGAGCGGGGCTCGGCGAGGCCGGGGAGCTGTTTTTT.

The DNA for the CDR3 is TGTGCCAGCAGCCTAGGCGGATCGAAACAAGAGACCCAGTACTTC. Its translation is CASSLGGSKQETQYF. This rearrangement joins TRBV4-2 to TRBJ2-5; D is uncertain. The V end lost 4 bases, the J end lost 2 bases, and 14 bases lay between the germline ends. In germline, CDR1 is LGHNA, CDR2 YNFKEQ. The CDR3 loop spans 15 amino acids.

The chain combines TRBV11-3 with TRBJ1-3; TRBD1 matches at 7 bases. The CDR3 is made up of 16 amino acids. The V gene end was trimmed by 5 bases and the J gene end by 1 base; junction bases not matched to a gene: 8. CDR1 and CDR2 from the germline V gene are SGHNT and YENEEA. This CDR3 reads CASSPRQGESGNTIYF. DNA of the CDR3: TGTGCCAGCAGCCCCCGACAGGGCGAGTCTGGAAACACCATATATTTT. Drawing the rest from reference TRBV11-3 and TRBJ1-3, the complete variable domain is EAGVVQSPRYKIIEKKQPVAFWCNPISGHNTLYWYLQNLGQGPELLIRYENEEAVDDSQLPKDRFSAERLKGVDSTLKIQPAELGDSAVYLCASSPRQGESGNTIYFGEGSWLTVV.

The V and J genes are TRBV18 and TRBJ1-6, with a tentative D call TRBD1 (6 bases). V lost 3 bases to trimming and J lost 10 bases, with 13 bases between them. CDR1 is KGHSH, CDR2 LQKENI, per germline. CDR3 size: 14 residues. The CDR3 is CASSPTPGGSPLHF. The CDR3 bases are TGTGCCAGCTCACCCACCCCGGGGGGCTCACCCCTCCACTTT.

The chain joins TRBV7-9 to TRBJ2-1, with a possible D match to TRBD1 (7 bases). This CDR3 has 16 amino acids. Germline-derived CDR1 and CDR2 are SEHNR and FQNEAQ (reference sequence). Deletions cut 5 bases from V and 0 bases from J, with 14 bases between. The CDR3 nucleotides read TGTGCCAGCAGCCCAGCAGGGGGGAGCTCCTACAATGAGCAGTTCTTC. The encoded protein is CASSPAGGSSYNEQFF.

This rearrangement joins TRBV6-1 to TRBJ2-3; D is ambiguous. The germline V gene encodes CDR1 MNHNS and CDR2 SASEGT. The CDR3 length is 16 residues. V lost 1 base, J lost 0 bases, and 11 bases lay in between. DNA for the CDR3: TGTGCCAGCAGTGAAGACGGTCCCATTAGCACAGATACGCAGTATTTT. It is translated as CASSEDGPISTDTQYF.

The chain joins TRBV7-9 to TRBJ1-2; 7 nucleotides line up with TRBD1. This CDR3 contains 13 residues. With V trimmed by 1 base and J by 9 bases, 5 bases remained unmatched. The germline gives CDR1 SEHNR, CDR2 FQNEAQ (reference sequence). The chain's CDR3 is CASSLGLTGRYTF. As DNA, the CDR3 is TGTGCCAGCAGCTTAGGTCTGACAGGGCGCTACACCTTC.

The CDR3 region is CASSFSAGFGTEAFF. For the CDR3, the DNA is TGTGCCAGCAGCTTCTCCGCGGGGTTTGGGACTGAAGCTTTCTTT. The genes are TRBV3-1 (or the pseudogene TRBV3-2) and TRBJ1-1, with D unresolved. The CDR3 has 15 residues. Trimming removed 5 bases at V and 5 bases at J, with 18 bases between. Germline CDR1 and CDR2: LGHDT and YNNKEL (reference sequence).